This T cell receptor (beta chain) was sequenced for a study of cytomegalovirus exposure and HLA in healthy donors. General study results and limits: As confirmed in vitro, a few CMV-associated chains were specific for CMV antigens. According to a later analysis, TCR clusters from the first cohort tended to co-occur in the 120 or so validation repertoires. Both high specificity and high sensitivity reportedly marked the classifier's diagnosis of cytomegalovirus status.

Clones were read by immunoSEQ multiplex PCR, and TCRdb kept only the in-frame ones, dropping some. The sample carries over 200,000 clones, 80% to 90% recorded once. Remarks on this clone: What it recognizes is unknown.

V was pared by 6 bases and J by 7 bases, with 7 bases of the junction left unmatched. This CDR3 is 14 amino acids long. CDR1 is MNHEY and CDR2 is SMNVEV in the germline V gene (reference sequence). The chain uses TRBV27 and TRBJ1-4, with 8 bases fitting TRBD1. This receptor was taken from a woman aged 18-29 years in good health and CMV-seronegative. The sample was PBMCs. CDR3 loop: CASRPQGAGEKLFF. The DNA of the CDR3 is TGTGCCAGCAGGCCTCAGGGGGCGGGTGAAAAACTGTTTTTT.